This paragraph reports one T cell receptor beta chain. The record originates from a study of blood T cell repertoires in COVID-19. For the study at large: There were acute and convalescent COVID-19 samples, and they came from the United States, Italy and Spain. The cDNA or gDNA used as material had been derived from T cells, B-cell-depleted T cells, or PBMCs.

This table comes from immunoSEQ multiplex PCR, and its TCRdb copy is limited to in-frame clones, with some not included. The sample has some 60,000 clones; approximately 80% are singletons. The CDR3 covers 11 residues. Trimming shortened V by 8 bases and J by 2 bases, and 6 bases separated the two germline ends. Germline loops: CDR1 MNHEY, CDR2 SMNVEV (reference sequence). Sequenced: peripheral blood. This receptor was taken from a man aged 25 to 45 with COVID-19, enrolled during active disease. The chain couples TRBV27 to TRBJ1-1; D unresolved. The chain's CDR3 is CASLTNTEAFF. The CDR3, as DNA: TGTGCCAGCCTTACTAACACTGAAGCTTTCTTT.